The present TCR beta chain was sequenced within a study of blood T cell repertoires in COVID-19. As for the study in general: Material from acute and convalescent COVID-19 was sourced from the United States, Italy and Spain. T cells, B-cell-depleted T cells, or PBMCs supplied cDNA or gDNA.

In the study's own analysis: Nucleated cell counts were estimated from reference gene primer amplification. The protocol was immunoSEQ multiplex PCR, while the TCRdb copy is restricted to in-frame clones and leaves out a portion. That table furnishes V, J and clone size, whereas the DNA furnished D and trimming. Here the sample spans more than 40,000 clones, around 86% being singletons. The CDR3 runs to 13 residues. The V and J ends lost 5 bases and 3 bases respectively, with 7 bases between them. Germline loops: CDR1 SGHVS, CDR2 FQNEAQ. The sequencing sample was made of peripheral blood. The TCR originated in a man in his fifties or sixties with active or convalescent COVID-19. The chain links TRBV7-8 to TRBJ2-2, with D unresolved. This CDR3 is CASSPRYTGELFF. The CDR3 DNA sequence: TGTGCCAGCAGCCCCCGGTACACCGGGGAGCTGTTTTTT. Full variable domain (remainder filled in from reference TRBV7-8 and TRBJ2-2): GAGVSQSPRYKVAKRGQDVALRCDPISGHVSLFWYQQALGQGPEFLTYFQNEAQLDKSGLPSDRFFAERPEGSVSTLKIQRTQQEDSAVYLCASSPRYTGELFFGEGSRLTVL.